This record looks at one T cell receptor (beta chain) sequence and its context. Its antigen remains unidentified. These data originate in a study of T cells in localized non-small cell lung cancer. General study findings and limits: Uninvolved adjacent lung had higher T cell clonality than tumor and all other tissues. In the blood, greater T cell density corresponded to longer overall survival. There were a median about 53 of the top 100 tumor clones appearing in adjacent lung.

Libraries were prepared by immunoSEQ multiplex PCR; TCRdb keeps only in-frame clonotypes and omits some of them. The sample includes around 130,000 clones, 80% to 90% seen only once; the top ten take over 1.5%. The germline gives CDR1 MNHNS, CDR2 SASEGT. The ends were cut back, 2 bases at V and 4 bases at J, with 17 bases in the middle. This CDR3 region has 16 residues. The rearrangement joins TRBV6-1 to TRBJ1-2; D is uncertain. This sequence originates from a female donor of 60 years or more with stage I lung adenocarcinoma. Sequences were derived from peripheral blood, sampled before any cancer treatment. Written as DNA, the CDR3 is TGTGCCAGCAGTGAATTTATAGTCTCGGGTTCCTATGGCTACACCTTC. This translates into CASSEFIVSGSYGYTF.